These 20 T cell receptor beta chains were sequenced from one sample in a study of control samples from healthy donors and cancer patients. Assay used: immunoSEQ multiplex PCR; TCRdb lists only in-frame clones, some missing. Of approximately 160,000 clones listed, 90% to 95% are singletons. Sequenced sample: blood. The receptors were sampled from an older woman in good health.

The V and J genes are TRBV5-4 and TRBJ1-3; D gene unclear. The CDR3 extends over 15 amino acids. The germline gives CDR1 SGHNT, CDR2 YYREEE (reference sequence). V was trimmed by 0 bases and J by 1 base, leaving 8 bases between them. In nucleotides, the CDR3 is TGTGCCAGCAGCTTGGGGGGAGGTTCTGGAAACACCATATATTTT. This gives the protein CASSLGGGSGNTIYF.

As for this clone: The sample holds other DNA sequences that translate to the same CDR3. The gene calls are TRBV4-2 and TRBJ1-2, with D possibly matching TRBD1 (5 bases). CDR1 is LGHNA, CDR2 YNFKEQ, per germline. Trimming removed 0 bases from V and 2 bases from J, with 7 bases in between. The CDR3 runs 14 residues. Here the CDR3 reads CASSQDPGNYGYTF. Written as DNA, the CDR3 is TGTGCCAGCAGCCAAGATCCAGGGAACTATGGCTACACCTTC.

The sample holds a few counts of this clone. The CDR3 protein is CASSLDSGRDTEAFF. The CDR3 DNA is TGTGCCAGCAGCTTAGATTCAGGGAGGGACACTGAAGCTTTCTTT. The genes are TRBV7-2 and TRBJ1-1, with a tentative D call TRBD1 (5 bases). Trimming left V 1 base short and J 3 bases short, with 12 bases between. Germline V lookup: CDR1 SGHTA, CDR2 FQGNSA. This CDR3 has 15 amino acids.

The chain employs TRBV18 and TRBJ1-1, with D unclear. The CDR3 is made up of 14 amino acids. Germline assignment: CDR1 KGHSH and CDR2 LQKENI. Trimming removed 4 bases from V and 3 bases from J, with 12 bases in between. This CDR3 is CASSRGASDTEAFF. As DNA, the CDR3 is TGTGCCAGCTCACGCGGCGCGTCGGACACTGAAGCTTTCTTT.

J is TRBJ2-2 and V is TRBV18; unclear D gene. The germline V gene encodes CDR1 KGHSH and CDR2 LQKENI. This CDR3 is built from 16 residues. Trimming took 1 base from V and 1 from J, leaving 10 bases between them. CDR3 nucleotides: TGTGCCAGCTCACCACACCCGCCTTTGAACACCGGGGAGCTGTTTTTT. It specifies CASSPHPPLNTGELFF.

The chain carries TRBV7-9 and TRBJ2-1, with 8 bases lining up with TRBD2. V dropped 3 bases and J dropped 4; count of bases not matched to a gene: 11. CDR1 and CDR2 from the germline V gene are SEHNR and FQNEAQ (reference sequence). This CDR3 spans 17 amino acids. CDR3 amino acids: CASSFSPPGGGYNEQFF. DNA for the CDR3: TGTGCCAGCAGCTTCAGTCCCCCGGGGGGGGGATACAATGAGCAGTTCTTC.

This sequence joins TRBV20-1 and TRBJ1-2; D remains ambiguous. Germline assignment: CDR1 DFQATT and CDR2 SNEGSKA (reference sequence). V lost 1 base to trimming and J lost 8 bases, with 5 bases between them. This CDR3 contains 10 residues. The CDR3 spells CSARVRGYTF. CDR3 in DNA: TGCAGTGCTAGAGTTCGAGGCTACACCTTC.

The chain joins TRBV9 to TRBJ1-6; maybe TRBD1 (5 bases). Trimming removed 0 bases at V and 7 bases at J, with 11 bases between. There are 15 residues in the CDR3. CDR1 is SGDLS, CDR2 YYNGEE, per germline. CDR3 DNA: TGTGCCAGCAGCGTAGAAGGGGAAGGGAATTCACCCCTCCACTTT. As protein: CASSVEGEGNSPLHF.

V usage is TRBV19 and J usage is TRBJ2-2; 7 bases are a match to TRBD1. Germline V gene sequence: CDR1 LNHDA, CDR2 SQIVND (reference sequence). The CDR3 is made up of 16 amino acids. The V segment lost 4 bases and the J segment 4 bases; nucleotides outside the gene matches: 9. This CDR3 is CASSSPTGRRTGELFF. CDR3 sequence (DNA): TGTGCCAGTAGTAGCCCGACAGGGCGGCGCACCGGGGAGCTGTTTTTT.

The rearrangement uses TRBV19 and TRBJ1-2; TRBD1 is a possible D gene (5 bases). CDR1 and CDR2 from the germline V gene are LNHDA and SQIVND (reference sequence). This CDR3 spans 14 amino acids. The ends were cut back, 1 base at V and 6 bases at J, with 12 bases in the middle. CDR3 region: CASSIVGRENGYTF. CDR3 bases: TGTGCCAGTAGTATAGTGGGCAGGGAAAATGGCTACACCTTC.

Turning to this clone: Other DNA sequences within the sample encode an identical CDR3. This chain joins TRBV11-2 and TRBJ1-1, with D possibly TRBD1 on 5 matching bases. Trimming left V 1 base short and J 3 bases short, with 6 bases between. The CDR3 runs to 13 residues. The germline CDR1 and CDR2 sequences are SGHAT and FQNNGV. CDR3 in amino acids: CASSLVGDTEAFF. The CDR3 nucleotides read TGTGCCAGCAGCTTAGTGGGGGACACTGAAGCTTTCTTT.

This clone showed up just once. The V and J genes are TRBV7-8 and TRBJ1-5; weak D call: TRBD1 (5 bases). Between the trimmed V and J ends, which lost 5 bases and 4 bases, there was a span of 12 bases. This CDR3 comprises 14 residues. Germline values: CDR1 SGHVS, CDR2 FQNEAQ. CDR3: CASSTPTENQPQHF. The CDR3 DNA is TGTGCCAGCAGCACTCCGACAGAGAATCAGCCCCAGCATTTT.

CDR3 DNA: TGCGCCAGCAGCCTAGGACTAGCGGGGGAATACGAGCAGTACTTC. It is translated as CASSLGLAGEYEQYF. V gene TRBV4-1 combines with J gene TRBJ2-7; 13 nucleotides align to TRBD2. V dropped 4 bases and J dropped 4; count of bases not matched to a gene: 4. The CDR3 has 15 residues. Germline loops: CDR1 MGHRA, CDR2 YSYEKL.

This clone was detected only once. The chain's CDR3 is CASSPGQGALNYGYTF. The CDR3 DNA sequence: TGTGCCAGCAGCCCGGGACAGGGGGCGTTAAACTATGGCTACACCTTC. The chain combines TRBV2 with TRBJ1-2; 12 nucleotides agree with TRBD1. CDR1 is SNHLY and CDR2 is FYNNEI in the germline V gene. Germline trimming cut 6 bases from V and 2 bases from J; bases unmatched to any gene: 7. The CDR3 is 16 residues long. Full variable domain (rest looked up from reference TRBV2 and TRBJ1-2): EPEVTQTPSHQVTQMGQEVILRCVPISNHLYFYWYRQILGQKVEFLVSFYNNEISEKSEIFDDQFSVERPDGSNFTLKIRSTKLEDSAMYFCASSPGQGALNYGYTFGSGTRLTVV.

The chain combines TRBV10-1 with TRBJ2-5, with no clear D. Germline V gene sequence: CDR1 WNHNN, CDR2 SYGVQD (reference sequence). The CDR3 runs 15 residues. Trimming left V 0 bases short and J 5 bases short, with 13 bases between. This CDR3 reads CASSESSGSWETQYF. CDR3 DNA sequence: TGCGCCAGCAGTGAGTCGTCGGGTAGCTGGGAGACCCAGTACTTC.

The gene calls are TRBV9 and TRBJ1-2; D is ambiguous. V lost 1 base and J 2 bases, leaving 12 bases between the germline ends. Germline V lookup: CDR1 SGDLS, CDR2 YYNGEE. The CDR3 loop spans 15 amino acids. CDR3 bases: TGTGCCAGCAGCGTATGGTCTATGAGCAACTATGGCTACACCTTC. It codes for CASSVWSMSNYGYTF.

The chain combines TRBV5-1 with TRBJ2-2, with D hard to call. Trimming took off 4 bases at V and 5 bases at J, with 27 bases between the two ends. CDR1 and CDR2 (germline): SGHRS, YFSETQ. There are 19 residues in the CDR3. As DNA, the CDR3 is TGCGCCAGCAGCCCAACGGTCTGGCAGAATGTTTCGTGGACCGGGGAGCTGTTTTTT. This translates into CASSPTVWQNVSWTGELFF.

The chain links TRBV10-1 to TRBJ1-5; TRBD1 matches 9 bases. The trim removed 4 bases at V and 7 bases at J, leaving 8 bases unmatched. The CDR3 has 15 amino acids. Looked up from germline, CDR1 is WNHNN and CDR2 is SYGVQD (reference sequence). The chain's CDR3 is CASSAGQGGEQPQHF. DNA for the CDR3: TGCGCCAGCAGTGCGGGACAGGGCGGCGAACAGCCCCAGCATTTT.

The rearrangement links TRBV12-3 or TRBV12-4 to TRBJ2-1; 8 bases match TRBD2. V lost 5 bases and J lost 6; bases outside the gene matches: 3. The length of the CDR3 is 13 residues. CDR3 loop: CASSGGGPNEQFF. CDR3 DNA: TGTGCCAGCAGTGGCGGGGGGCCCAATGAGCAGTTCTTC.

The gene calls are TRBV13 and TRBJ1-1, with 9 bases that match TRBD1. Germline CDR1 PRHDT, CDR2 FYEKMQ (reference sequence). Trimming took 7 bases from V and 3 from J; bases not matched to a gene: 9. CDR3 size: 15 residues. Here the CDR3 DNA reads TGTGCCAGCACCGCGGCCCACAGGGGGCACACTGAAGCTTTCTTT. This codes for CASTAAHRGHTEAFF. The variable domain in full, completed from reference TRBV13 and TRBJ1-1, reads AAGVIQSPRHLIKEKRETATLKCYPIPRHDTVYWYQQGPGQDPQFLISFYEKMQSDKGSIPDRFSAQQFSDYHSELNMSSLELGDSALYFCASTAAHRGHTEAFFGQGTRLTVV.